This T cell receptor beta chain was sequenced in a study of prognosis after radiotherapy for stage I lung cancer. Blood was drawn (about 6 milliliters of peripheral blood) at each of two time points. Comment on this clonotype: The antigen is undetermined. This likely reflects a read error, since a far larger clone is one base away.

Trimming stripped 0 bases from V and 0 bases from J, with 0 bases between. Germline V gene data show CDR1 as PRHDT and CDR2 as FYEKMQ (reference sequence). The CDR3 is made up of 12 amino acids. Overall study findings and caveats: A drop in unique TCR clone counts was seen after stereotactic body radiation therapy, median approximately 10,000 versus 7,000. Nobody established whether the expanded TCR clones were specific to the tumor.

The TCR beta CDR3 region was amplified from genomic DNA, with two rounds of multiplex PCR being used for the amplification. First-round PCR amplification was performed with primers specific to each TRBV and TRBJ gene. TCRdb ran MiXCR on the multiplex PCR reads and lists one entry per CDR3 protein. In the table there are approximately 22,000 distinct CDR3 sequences, about 40% of which are singletons. This clonotype originated in a donor at least 50 years old with non-small cell lung cancer. This chain links TRBV13 with TRBJ2-7; D is undetermined. The sample was PBMCs, taken before or after stereotactic body radiation therapy (not recorded which). The CDR3 sequence is CASSLGSYEQYF. The CDR3 coding sequence is TGTGCCAGCAGCTTAGGCTCCTACGAGCAGTACTTC.